This T cell receptor (beta chain) was sequenced during a study of control samples from healthy donors and cancer patients. This clone was counted once. Germline CDR1 SGHRS, CDR2 YFSETQ. With V trimmed by 0 bases and J by 3 bases, 7 bases remained unmatched. The CDR3 sequence is 16 residues long. Produced via immunoSEQ multiplex PCR; TCRdb's table is partial and in-frame only. Here the sample spans under 70,000 clones, about nine tenths being singletons. The TCR was taken from a woman aged 50 to 65 with colorectal cancer. The V gene is TRBV5-1, the J gene TRBJ2-3; TRBD1 agrees at 7 bases. The material sequenced was PBMCs. CDR3 nucleotides: TGCGCCAGCAGCTTGGTCAGGGGGATAGGTACAGATACGCAGTATTTT. This sequence encodes CASSLVRGIGTDTQYF.